The source of this T cell receptor beta chain is a study of vaccination and CD4 T cells after COVID-19. This clonotype was recorded a few times. What it binds is not known. Documented treatment: 10-day PBMC culture with coronavirus spike peptide pools or control peptides (ViraFEST assay). PBMCs were cultured at two million per well with approximately 9.4 IU/ml IL-2 and approximately 9.8 ug/ml peptide pools. V dropped 2 bases and J dropped 5 bases, with 12 bases sitting between them. This CDR3 comprises 14 residues. Per germline, CDR1 MNHEY and CDR2 SMNVEV (reference sequence). The study sequenced cultured CD4+ T cell DNA using the Oncomine TCR Beta short-read assay. A single record per CDR3 protein comes from TCRdb applying MiXCR to the PCR reads. The sample consists of 15,000 to 20,000 distinct CDR3 sequences, nearly 60% of them appearing once.

The chain employs TRBV27 and TRBJ2-5, with D perhaps being TRBD1 or TRBD2 (5 bases each). The sequence came from a human donor who had recovered from COVID-19. Sequencing was performed on CD4+ T cells from blood, cultured in vitro, taken before SARS-CoV-2 vaccination. This chain's CDR3 is CASSLRGRDETQYF. The CDR3 bases are TGTGCCAGCAGTTTACGGGGCAGGGACGAGACCCAGTACTTC.